Each of the 21 T cell receptor beta chains below was sequenced from the same sample in a study of blood T cell repertoires in COVID-19. Clones were read by immunoSEQ multiplex PCR, and TCRdb kept only the in-frame ones, dropping some. The sample includes a few hundred thousand clones, 89% seen only once; the top ten take about 1.2%. The specimen sequenced was peripheral blood. The source of these receptors is a man aged 35 to 55 with acute or convalescent COVID-19.

The chain couples TRBV12-3 or TRBV12-4 to TRBJ1-1, with D possibly matching TRBD1 (6 bases). Trimming removed 5 bases at V and 6 bases at J, with 10 bases between. This CDR3 is 12 amino acids long. DNA of the CDR3: TGTGCCAGCAGTCCAGGGGTCGCTGAAGCTTTCTTT. This gives the protein CASSPGVAEAFF.

The chain uses TRBV6-5 and TRBJ2-1; TRBD1 matches 11 bases. The germline V gene has CDR1 MNHEY and CDR2 SVGAGI. The ends lost 2 bases at V and 8 bases at J; junction bases unmatched: 8. This CDR3 has 16 amino acids. DNA for the CDR3: TGTGCCAGCAGTTACCCGGGACAGGGGGGGATGGATGAGCAGTTCTTC. This gives the protein CASSYPGQGGMDEQFF.

This chain joins TRBV7-9 and TRBJ1-4, with D tentatively TRBD1 (6 bases). CDR1 and CDR2 (germline): SEHNR, FQNEAQ (reference sequence). The CDR3 totals 17 residues. Trimming left V 0 bases short and J 4 bases short, with 15 bases between. Here the CDR3 reads CASSLAGRGGLNEKLFF. The CDR3 DNA reads as TGTGCCAGCAGCTTAGCCGGCAGGGGTGGCCTTAATGAAAAACTGTTTTTT.

V gene TRBV30 combines with J gene TRBJ2-5; 11 nucleotides match TRBD1. The germline V gene encodes CDR1 GTSNPN and CDR2 SVGIG (reference sequence). Trimming took 4 bases from V and 0 from J; bases not matched to a gene: 4. The CDR3 is 15 residues long. CDR3 bases: TGTGCCTGGAATCCGGGACAGGGGGACCAAGAGACCCAGTACTTC. Its protein is CAWNPGQGDQETQYF. Full variable domain (outside the CDR3, taken from reference TRBV30 and TRBJ2-5): SQTIHQWPATLVQPVGSPLSLECTVEGTSNPNLYWYRQAAGRGLQLLFYSVGIGQISSEVPQNLSASRPQDRQFILSSKKLLLSDSGFYLCAWNPGQGDQETQYFGPGTRLLVL.

Note on this clone: Other DNA sequences within the sample encode an identical CDR3. The chain carries TRBV6-5 and TRBJ1-2; 7 nucleotides match TRBD1. Germline-derived CDR1 and CDR2 are MNHEY and SVGAGI. This CDR3 region has 12 residues. The V segment lost 10 bases and the J segment 2 bases; nucleotides outside the gene matches: 4. CDR3 nucleotides: TGTGCCACCGGGACAGCAAACTATGGCTACACCTTC. Translating it yields CATGTANYGYTF.

This chain joins TRBV9 and TRBJ2-1; 12 bases match TRBD2. This CDR3 is 16 amino acids long. CDR1 SGDLS and CDR2 YYNGEE come from the germline V gene. The V gene end was trimmed by 1 base and the J gene end by 2 bases; junction bases not matched to a gene: 1. The CDR3 protein is CASSVLAGGAYNEQFF. The CDR3 DNA is TGTGCCAGCAGCGTACTAGCGGGGGGGGCCTACAATGAGCAGTTCTTC.

The rearrangement uses TRBV2 and TRBJ2-1, with a possible D match to TRBD2 (6 bases). The CDR3 loop spans 15 amino acids. Germline CDR1 reads SNHLY; CDR2 reads FYNNEI. Between the trimmed V and J ends, which lost 4 bases and 0 bases, there was a span of 10 bases. In nucleotides, the CDR3 is TGTGCCAGCAGTGCGGGACTCCCCTCCTACAATGAGCAGTTCTTC. Its protein product is CASSAGLPSYNEQFF.

V is TRBV15 and J is TRBJ1-6, with 9 bases that match TRBD1. CDR1 is LNHNV, CDR2 YYDKDF, per germline (reference sequence). V lost 5 bases, J lost 9 bases, and 2 bases stayed unmatched. The CDR3 is made up of 13 amino acids. The CDR3 region has the DNA TGTGCCACCAGCGGACAGGGGACTTCACCCCTCCACTTT. Amino acids: CATSGQGTSPLHF.

J is TRBJ1-2 and V is TRBV3-1 (or the pseudogene TRBV3-2); TRBD1 matches at 10 bases. Trimming removed 3 bases from V and 6 bases from J; junction bases left unmatched: 7. The CDR3 is 15 amino acids. Per germline, CDR1 LGHDT and CDR2 YNNKEL (reference sequence). For the CDR3, the DNA is TGTGCCAGCAGCCAGGCCGGGACAGGGGAACATGGCTACACCTTC. It codes for CASSQAGTGEHGYTF.

This chain joins TRBV2 and TRBJ1-1, with D perhaps matching TRBD1 (6 bases). In germline, CDR1 is SNHLY, CDR2 FYNNEI. This CDR3 contains 14 residues. Trimming cost V 7 bases and J 0 bases, with 12 bases left between them. The CDR3 here is CASKADSLNTEAFF. The CDR3, as DNA: TGTGCCAGCAAGGCGGACAGCCTGAACACTGAAGCTTTCTTT. Full variable domain (missing parts from reference TRBV2 and TRBJ1-1): EPEVTQTPSHQVTQMGQEVILRCVPISNHLYFYWYRQILGQKVEFLVSFYNNEISEKSEIFDDQFSVERPDGSNFTLKIRSTKLEDSAMYFCASKADSLNTEAFFGQGTRLTVV.

The V call is TRBV4-1, the J call TRBJ2-1, with D possibly being TRBD2 (6 bases). The V and J ends lost 0 bases and 9 bases respectively, with 18 bases between them. Looked up from germline, CDR1 is MGHRA and CDR2 is YSYEKL. The CDR3 has 16 amino acids. The CDR3 is CASSQEIGGFGSEQFF. CDR3 nucleotides: TGCGCCAGCAGCCAAGAAATTGGGGGGTTTGGGAGTGAGCAGTTCTTC.

The chain links TRBV27 to TRBJ1-6; the D is unclear. CDR1 and CDR2 (germline): MNHEY, SMNVEV (reference sequence). The V end was cut by 4 bases, the J end by 8 bases, with 15 bases between. This CDR3 spans 15 amino acids. Here the CDR3 reads CASSYNAVIYSPLHF. CDR3 bases: TGTGCCAGCAGTTATAACGCAGTAATTTATTCACCCCTCCACTTT.

V and J are TRBV9 and TRBJ2-1, with 8 bases that match TRBD2. In germline, CDR1 is SGDLS, CDR2 YYNGEE. The CDR3 sequence is 16 residues long. The V gene end was trimmed by 0 bases and the J gene end by 4 bases; junction bases not matched to a gene: 6. The CDR3 DNA sequence: TGTGCCAGCAGCGTAGTGGGTAGCGGGATATACAATGAGCAGTTCTTC. Its protein is CASSVVGSGIYNEQFF.

This clone occurred a few times. The chain uses TRBV2 and TRBJ1-1; 10 positions agree with TRBD1. The CDR3 extends over 14 amino acids. The germline gives CDR1 SNHLY, CDR2 FYNNEI. Germline trimming cut 5 bases from V and 6 bases from J; bases unmatched to any gene: 6. The chain's CDR3 is CASSPGQGSAEAFF. The DNA for the CDR3 is TGTGCCAGCAGTCCGGGACAGGGGAGCGCTGAAGCTTTCTTT.

The chain recombines TRBV19 with TRBJ2-2, with a possible D match to TRBD2 (5 bases). In germline, CDR1 is LNHDA, CDR2 SQIVND (reference sequence). Trimming left V 3 bases short and J 7 bases short, with 12 bases between. The CDR3 spans 14 residues. This CDR3 reads CASSIAFGDGELFF. For the CDR3, the DNA is TGTGCCAGTAGTATCGCGTTCGGGGACGGGGAGCTGTTTTTT.

The gene calls are TRBV4-2 and TRBJ2-1; a weak D match, TRBD2 (6 bases). The V gene lost 0 bases and the J gene lost 3 bases, with 18 bases spanning the gap. The CDR3 loop spans 18 amino acids. Germline assignment: CDR1 LGHNA and CDR2 YNFKEQ. CDR3 sequence: CASSQDSPRGTLYNEQFF. The CDR3 DNA sequence: TGTGCCAGCAGCCAAGATTCCCCACGGGGGACCCTCTACAATGAGCAGTTCTTC.

V and J are TRBV5-8 and TRBJ2-7; 7 nucleotides line up with TRBD1. The CDR3 runs 13 residues. Germline V gene lookup returns CDR1 SGHTS and CDR2 YDEGEE. J lost 5 bases, V lost 2 bases, and 4 bases had no gene match. CDR3 nucleotide sequence: TGTGCCAGCAGCTTAGACAGGGCGAACGAGCAGTACTTC. As protein: CASSLDRANEQYF.

The chain links TRBV7-9 to TRBJ1-4, with 8 bases that match TRBD1. CDR3 length: 14 amino acids. Germline V gene data show CDR1 as SEHNR and CDR2 as FQNEAQ (reference sequence). V trimming: 6 bases; J trimming: 7 bases; junction bases outside the gene matches: 7. CDR3 coding DNA: TGTGCCAGCAGACGACAGGGGCGGGGTGAAAAACTGTTTTTT. Translation: CASRRQGRGEKLFF.

This chain connects TRBV7-2 to TRBJ2-3; 9 bases match TRBD1. CDR3 length: 15 residues. V dropped 6 bases and J dropped 3; count of bases not matched to a gene: 7. Looked up from germline, CDR1 is SGHTA and CDR2 is FQGNSA. The CDR3 sequence: CASSDRGFRTDTQYF. The CDR3, as DNA: TGTGCCAGCAGTGACAGGGGGTTTCGAACAGATACGCAGTATTTT. Combining the CDR3 with reference TRBV7-2 and TRBJ2-3 gives the whole variable domain GAGVSQSPSNKVTEKGKDVELRCDPISGHTALYWYRQSLGQGLEFLIYFQGNSAPDKSGLPSDRFSAERTGGSVSTLTIQRTQQEDSAVYLCASSDRGFRTDTQYFGPGTRLTVL.

The chain has TRBV7-9 and TRBJ1-1, with D maybe TRBD1 (5 bases). V was clipped by 4 bases and J by 0 bases, with 21 bases between them. Germline CDR1 reads SEHNR; CDR2 reads FQNEAQ (reference sequence). This CDR3 region has 18 residues. The chain's CDR3 is CASSSQGWTRTMNTEAFF. The CDR3 nucleotides are TGTGCCAGCAGCTCACAAGGTTGGACACGAACCATGAACACTGAAGCTTTCTTT. The variable domain in full, with the rest retrieved from reference TRBV7-9 and TRBJ1-1, is DTGVSQNPRHKITKRGQNVTFRCDPISEHNRLYWYRQTLGQGPEFLTYFQNEAQLEKSRLLSDRFSAERPKGSFSTLEIQRTEQGDSAMYLCASSSQGWTRTMNTEAFFGQGTRLTVV.

CDR3 nucleotide sequence: TGTGCCAGCAGCCAAATCTTACTAAACTCTGGAAACACCATATATTTT. It encodes CASSQILLNSGNTIYF. The chain uses TRBV3-1 (or the pseudogene TRBV3-2) and TRBJ1-3, with D unclear. This CDR3 comprises 16 residues. Per the germline V gene, CDR1 is LGHDT and CDR2 is YNNKEL (reference sequence). With 2 bases removed from V and 0 bases from J, the gap between germline ends came to 11 bases.